These 3 T cell receptor beta chains originate from one sample sequenced in a study of blood T cell repertoires in COVID-19. Measured with immunoSEQ multiplex PCR; TCRdb has only the in-frame clones, and not every one. The sample holds about 130,000 clones, around 87% seen once. The source material was peripheral blood. These receptors all come from a woman aged 55-70 years with acute or convalescent COVID-19.

This chain joins TRBV10-3 and TRBJ2-1, with 7 bases fitting TRBD1. Germline V gene data show CDR1 as ENHRY and CDR2 as SYGVKD. The CDR3 length is 13 residues. Trimming removed 8 bases from V and 2 bases from J; junction bases left unmatched: 3. CDR3 sequence (DNA): TGTGCCATCGGGCAGGGGGCCTACAATGAGCAGTTCTTC. It translates to CAIGQGAYNEQFF.

This sequence joins TRBV18 and TRBJ2-3; TRBD2 matches 13 bases. The V gene end was trimmed by 8 bases and the J gene end by 6 bases; junction bases not matched to a gene: 5. In germline, CDR1 is KGHSH, CDR2 LQKENI. The CDR3 is 14 amino acids. The CDR3 coding sequence is TGTGCCAGCCGGACTAGCGGGAGAGGGGATACGCAGTATTTT. Translated: CASRTSGRGDTQYF.

The V gene is TRBV3-1 (or the pseudogene TRBV3-2), the J gene TRBJ2-7, with D possibly matching TRBD1 (5 bases). Germline V CDR1 and CDR2: LGHDT, YNNKEL (reference sequence). This CDR3 comprises 15 residues. V was shortened by 6 bases and J by 3 bases, with 18 bases between the two germline ends. CDR3 protein: CASSRSPDSRYEQYF. CDR3 sequence (DNA): TGTGCCAGCAGTCGATCCCCAGACAGCCGCTACGAGCAGTACTTC.